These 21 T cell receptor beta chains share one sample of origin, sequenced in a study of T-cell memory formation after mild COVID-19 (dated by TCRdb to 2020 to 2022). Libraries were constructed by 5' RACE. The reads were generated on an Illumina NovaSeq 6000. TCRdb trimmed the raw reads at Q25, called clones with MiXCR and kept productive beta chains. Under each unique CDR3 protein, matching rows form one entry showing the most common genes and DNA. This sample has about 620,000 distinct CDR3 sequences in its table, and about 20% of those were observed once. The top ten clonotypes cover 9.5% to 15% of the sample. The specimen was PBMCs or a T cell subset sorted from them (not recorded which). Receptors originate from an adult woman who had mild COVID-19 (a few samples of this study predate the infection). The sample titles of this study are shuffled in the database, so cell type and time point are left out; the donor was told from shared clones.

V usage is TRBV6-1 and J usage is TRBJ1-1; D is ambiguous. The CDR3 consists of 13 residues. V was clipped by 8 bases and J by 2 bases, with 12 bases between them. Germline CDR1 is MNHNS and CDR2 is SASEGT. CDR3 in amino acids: CASGNRLNTEAFF. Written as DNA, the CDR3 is TGTGCCAGCGGGAATCGTTTAAACACTGAAGCTTTCTTT.

CDR3 DNA: TGTGCCAGCAGCAGCCGACAGGGAAGGGCTCAGCCCCAGCATTTT. Translation gives CASSSRQGRAQPQHF. V and J are TRBV21-1 and TRBJ1-5; whether TRBD1, the table's D call, matches the DNA was not checked. TRBV21-1 represents a pseudogene. The CDR3 extends over 15 amino acids.

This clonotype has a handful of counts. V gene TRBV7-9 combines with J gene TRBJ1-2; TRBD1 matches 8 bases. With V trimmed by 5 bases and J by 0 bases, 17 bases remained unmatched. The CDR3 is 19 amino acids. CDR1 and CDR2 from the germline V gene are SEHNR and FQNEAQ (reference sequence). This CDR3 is CASSPIVPGGTGTNYGYTF. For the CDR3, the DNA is TGTGCCAGCAGCCCAATCGTACCCGGCGGGACAGGCACTAACTATGGCTACACCTTC.

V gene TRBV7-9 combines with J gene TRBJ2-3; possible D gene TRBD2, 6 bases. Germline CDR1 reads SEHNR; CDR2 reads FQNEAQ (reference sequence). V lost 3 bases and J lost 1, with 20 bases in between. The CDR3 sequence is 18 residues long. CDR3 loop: CASSFPLERVEGTDTQYF. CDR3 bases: TGTGCCAGCAGCTTTCCACTCGAGCGGGTCGAGGGCACAGATACGCAGTATTTT.

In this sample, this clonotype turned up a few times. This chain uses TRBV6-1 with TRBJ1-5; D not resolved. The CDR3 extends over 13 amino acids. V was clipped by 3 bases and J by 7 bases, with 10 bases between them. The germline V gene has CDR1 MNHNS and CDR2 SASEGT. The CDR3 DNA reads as TGTGCCAGCAGTGAGCATGTAGACCAGCCCCAGCATTTT. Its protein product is CASSEHVDQPQHF.

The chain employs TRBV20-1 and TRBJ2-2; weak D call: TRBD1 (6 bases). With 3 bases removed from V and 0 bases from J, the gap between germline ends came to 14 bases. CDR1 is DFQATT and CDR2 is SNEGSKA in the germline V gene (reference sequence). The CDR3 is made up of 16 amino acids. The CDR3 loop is CSARSPGTPNTGELFF. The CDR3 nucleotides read TGCAGTGCTAGGTCACCCGGGACACCGAACACCGGGGAGCTGTTTTTT.

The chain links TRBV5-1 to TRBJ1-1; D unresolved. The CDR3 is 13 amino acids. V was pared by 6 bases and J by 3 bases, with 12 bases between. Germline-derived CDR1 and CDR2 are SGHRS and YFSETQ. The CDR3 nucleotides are TGCGCCAGCAAATCGGTGAGGGACACTGAAGCTTTCTTT. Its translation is CASKSVRDTEAFF.

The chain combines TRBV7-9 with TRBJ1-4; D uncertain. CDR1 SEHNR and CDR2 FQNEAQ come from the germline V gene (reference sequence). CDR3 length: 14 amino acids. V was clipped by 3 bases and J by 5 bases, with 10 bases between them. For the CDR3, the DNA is TGTGCCAGCAGCTTGTGGGCAGACAATGAAAAACTGTTTTTT. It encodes CASSLWADNEKLFF.

CDR3 nucleotide sequence: TGTGCCTGGAGTACCCAATGGCCCACAGGGGGCGAGACCCAGTACTTC. This codes for CAWSTQWPTGGETQYF. The chain joins TRBV30 to TRBJ2-5; 9 bases are a match to TRBD1. This CDR3 region has 16 residues. Germline lookup yields CDR1 GTSNPN and CDR2 SVGIG (reference sequence). With 2 bases clipped from V and 5 bases from J, the junction kept 12 bases outside the gene matches.

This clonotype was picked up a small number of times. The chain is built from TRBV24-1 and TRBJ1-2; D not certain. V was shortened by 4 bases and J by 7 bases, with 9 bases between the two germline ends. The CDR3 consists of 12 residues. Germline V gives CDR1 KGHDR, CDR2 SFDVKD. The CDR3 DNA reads TGTGCCACCAGTGACCAGGACGTTGGCTACACCTTC. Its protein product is CATSDQDVGYTF.

CDR3 residues: CASSSASETQYF. The DNA for the CDR3 is TGTGCCAGCAGTTCAGCATCAGAGACCCAGTACTTC. J is TRBJ2-5 and V is TRBV12-3 or TRBV12-4; D is undetermined. The V gene lost 4 bases and the J gene lost 4 bases, with 7 bases spanning the gap. This CDR3 has 12 residues.

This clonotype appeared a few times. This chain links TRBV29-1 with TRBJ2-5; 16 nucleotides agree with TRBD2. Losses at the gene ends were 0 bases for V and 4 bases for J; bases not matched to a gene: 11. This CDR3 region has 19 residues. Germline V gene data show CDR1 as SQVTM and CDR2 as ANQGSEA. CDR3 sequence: CSVEDREGLAGGPGETQYF. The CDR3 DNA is TGCAGCGTTGAAGATCGAGAGGGACTAGCGGGAGGGCCTGGAGAGACCCAGTACTTC.

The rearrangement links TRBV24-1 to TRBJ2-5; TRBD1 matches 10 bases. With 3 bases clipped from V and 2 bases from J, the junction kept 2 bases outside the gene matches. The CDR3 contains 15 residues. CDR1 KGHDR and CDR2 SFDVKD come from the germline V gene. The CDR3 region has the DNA TGTGCCACCAGTGATCGGGACAGGGGACAAGAGACCCAGTACTTC. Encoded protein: CATSDRDRGQETQYF.

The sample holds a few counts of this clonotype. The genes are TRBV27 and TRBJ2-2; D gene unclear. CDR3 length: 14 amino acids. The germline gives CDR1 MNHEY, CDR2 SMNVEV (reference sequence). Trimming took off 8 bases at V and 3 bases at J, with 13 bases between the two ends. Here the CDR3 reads CASGQDFHTGELFF. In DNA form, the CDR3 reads TGTGCCAGCGGGCAAGATTTCCACACCGGGGAGCTGTTTTTT.

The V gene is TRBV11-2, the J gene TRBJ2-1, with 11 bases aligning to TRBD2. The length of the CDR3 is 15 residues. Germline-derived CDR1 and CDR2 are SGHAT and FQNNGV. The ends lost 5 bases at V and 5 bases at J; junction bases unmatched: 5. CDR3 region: CASSELAGEHNEQFF. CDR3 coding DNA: TGTGCCAGCAGCGAACTAGCGGGGGAGCACAATGAGCAGTTCTTC.

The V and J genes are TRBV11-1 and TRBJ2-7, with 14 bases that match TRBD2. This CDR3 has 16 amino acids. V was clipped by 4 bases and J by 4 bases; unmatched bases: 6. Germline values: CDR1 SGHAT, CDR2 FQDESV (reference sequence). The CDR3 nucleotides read TGTGCCAGCAGCTCGCGGGGGACTAGCGGGGGATACGAGCAGTACTTC. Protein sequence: CASSSRGTSGGYEQYF.

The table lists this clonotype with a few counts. The DNA of the CDR3 is TGTGCCAGCAGTGGAGAGACCACCGGGGAGCTGTTTTTT. This sequence encodes CASSGETTGELFF. The chain carries TRBV2 and TRBJ2-2, with D hard to call. Trimming removed 4 bases at V and 4 bases at J, with 7 bases between. Germline V gene data show CDR1 as SNHLY and CDR2 as FYNNEI. The CDR3 is 13 residues long.

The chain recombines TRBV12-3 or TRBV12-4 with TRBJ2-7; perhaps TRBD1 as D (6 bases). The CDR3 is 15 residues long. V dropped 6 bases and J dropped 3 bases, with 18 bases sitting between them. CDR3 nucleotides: TGTGCCAGCAGACTAGGACAGCATGGGGACTACGAGCAGTACTTC. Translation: CASRLGQHGDYEQYF.

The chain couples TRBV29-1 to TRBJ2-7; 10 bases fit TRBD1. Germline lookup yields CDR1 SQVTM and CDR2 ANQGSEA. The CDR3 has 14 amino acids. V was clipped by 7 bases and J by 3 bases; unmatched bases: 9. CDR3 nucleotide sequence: TGCAGCGCTTGGACAGGGGGGTCCTTCTACGAGCAGTACTTC. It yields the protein CSAWTGGSFYEQYF.

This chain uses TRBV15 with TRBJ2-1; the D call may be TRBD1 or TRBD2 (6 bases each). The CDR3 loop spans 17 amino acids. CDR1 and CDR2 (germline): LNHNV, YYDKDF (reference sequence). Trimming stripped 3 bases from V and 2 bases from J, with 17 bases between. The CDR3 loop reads CATSRLGRTAAYNEQFF. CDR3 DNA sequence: TGTGCCACCAGCAGGCTAGGGAGGACAGCTGCCTACAATGAGCAGTTCTTC.

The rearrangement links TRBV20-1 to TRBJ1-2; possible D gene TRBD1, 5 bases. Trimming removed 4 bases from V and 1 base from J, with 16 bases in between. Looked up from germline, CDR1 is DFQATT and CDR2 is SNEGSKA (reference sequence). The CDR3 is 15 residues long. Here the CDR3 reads CSANKRQRVNYGYTF. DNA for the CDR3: TGCAGTGCTAATAAACGACAGCGAGTTAACTATGGCTACACCTTC.